Following are 9 T cell receptor beta chains from one sample sequenced in a study of cytomegalovirus exposure and HLA in healthy donors. 13 Jbeta primers and 60 Vbeta primers were used for the PCR. Clones were sequenced by immunoSEQ multiplex PCR, and TCRdb holds only the in-frame ones, with some missing. The table records 95,000 to 150,000 clones, around three quarters of them present only once. The specimen was PBMCs. The receptors stem from a woman aged 55-75 years in good health and CMV-seropositive.

The rearrangement uses TRBV28 and TRBJ1-6; possible D gene TRBD1, 6 bases. The germline V gene has CDR1 MDHEN and CDR2 SYDVKM. Trimming pared 6 bases from V and 9 bases from J, leaving 18 bases between. The CDR3 is 15 amino acids. The DNA of the CDR3 is TGTGCCAGCAGGGAAGGGGGGGGCGCCGGTTCACCCCTCCACTTT. Translating it yields CASREGGGAGSPLHF.

The chain combines TRBV5-6 with TRBJ1-1; unclear D gene. The CDR3 consists of 15 residues. In germline, CDR1 is SGHDT, CDR2 YYEEEE. V was pared by 6 bases and J by 3 bases, with 18 bases between. The DNA for the CDR3 is TGTGCCAGCAAGGTGATGACGGTTCGGGACACTGAAGCTTTCTTT. Residues: CASKVMTVRDTEAFF. Based on the CDR3 plus reference TRBV5-6 and TRBJ1-1, the full variable domain is DAGVTQSPTHLIKTRGQQVTLRCSPKSGHDTVSWYQQALGQGPQFIFQYYEEEERQRGNFPDRFSGHQFPNYSSELNVNALLLGDSALYLCASKVMTVRDTEAFFGQGTRLTVV.

This chain connects TRBV2 to TRBJ2-5; 10 bases line up with TRBD1. The trim removed 7 bases at V and 0 bases at J, leaving 5 bases unmatched. The CDR3 is 15 residues long. Germline V lookup: CDR1 SNHLY, CDR2 FYNNEI. The CDR3 protein is CASTDRGSYQETQYF. In DNA, the CDR3 is TGTGCCAGCACGGACAGGGGGAGCTACCAAGAGACCCAGTACTTC. The entire variable domain, with the rest obtained from reference TRBV2 and TRBJ2-5, is as follows: EPEVTQTPSHQVTQMGQEVILRCVPISNHLYFYWYRQILGQKVEFLVSFYNNEISEKSEIFDDQFSVERPDGSNFTLKIRSTKLEDSAMYFCASTDRGSYQETQYFGPGTRLLVL.

The CDR3 loop reads CASSSAGPSYEQYF. CDR3 nucleotide sequence: TGTGCCAGCAGTTCAGCAGGGCCCTCCTACGAGCAGTACTTC. The chain combines TRBV28 with TRBJ2-7; D might be TRBD1 (5 bases). This CDR3 region has 14 residues. V was pared by 4 bases and J by 0 bases, with 10 bases between. Per the germline V gene, CDR1 is MDHEN and CDR2 is SYDVKM.

This chain joins TRBV18 and TRBJ2-5, with D uncertain. The germline gives CDR1 KGHSH, CDR2 LQKENI. The CDR3 sequence is 13 residues long. V lost 2 bases and J 5 bases, leaving 9 bases between the germline ends. CDR3 sequence: CASSPGLRETQYF. The CDR3 nucleotides read TGTGCCAGCTCACCAGGGCTTCGGGAGACCCAGTACTTC.

The chain joins TRBV9 to TRBJ1-2; D might be TRBD1 (5 bases). This CDR3 has 13 residues. With 3 bases removed from V and 1 base from J, the gap between germline ends came to 7 bases. CDR1 is SGDLS and CDR2 is YYNGEE in the germline V gene. The CDR3 bases are TGTGCCAGCAGCGCACAGGTTAACTATGGCTACACCTTC. Protein: CASSAQVNYGYTF. The entire variable domain, with the rest obtained from reference TRBV9 and TRBJ1-2, is as follows: DSGVTQTPKHLITATGQRVTLRCSPRSGDLSVYWYQQSLDQGLQFLIQYYNGEERAKGNILERFSAQQFPDLHSELNLSSLELGDSALYFCASSAQVNYGYTFGSGTRLTVV.

This clone was detected a few times. The chain couples TRBV19 to TRBJ2-1; a possible D gene is TRBD2 (6 bases). The CDR3 sequence is 11 residues long. CDR1 is LNHDA and CDR2 is SQIVND in the germline V gene (reference sequence). V was pared by 9 bases and J by 3 bases, with 6 bases between. CDR3 sequence: CASGGYNEQFF. The CDR3 DNA sequence: TGTGCCAGCGGGGGCTACAATGAGCAGTTCTTC.

This clone has more than one count but fewer than ten. The V gene is TRBV5-1, the J gene TRBJ2-7; D possibly corresponds to TRBD2 (10 bases). Germline CDR1 is SGHRS and CDR2 is YFSETQ. This CDR3 contains 19 residues. V was cut by 4 bases and J by 6 bases, with 32 bases left in between. The chain's CDR3 is CASSDRGREASGSIGEQYF. DNA for the CDR3: TGCGCCAGCAGCGACAGGGGGAGGGAGGCTAGCGGGAGTATAGGCGAGCAGTACTTC.

CDR3 protein: CASSPGRARETQYF. DNA of the CDR3: TGCGCCAGCAGCCCTGGTCGCGCCCGAGAGACCCAGTACTTC. This chain uses TRBV5-1 with TRBJ2-5; D gene unclear. Germline values: CDR1 SGHRS, CDR2 YFSETQ. Trimming shortened V by 4 bases and J by 4 bases, and 14 bases separated the two germline ends. CDR3 length: 14 amino acids.